These 7 T cell receptor beta chains were all obtained from the same sample, sequenced in a study of cytomegalovirus exposure and HLA in healthy donors (TCRdb year 2017). The library was made by the immunoSEQ multiplex PCR assay. For the multiplex PCR, a mixture combining 60 forward primers for TCR Vbeta segments and 13 reverse primers for TCR Jbeta segments was used. In its TCRdb copy, this immuneACCESS table keeps in-frame sequences only and misses some clones. Where compared with another copy, unresolved V genes explain less than half of these, and the others have no known cause. The table for this sample lists 7,000 or so clones; approximately 47% of them were counted only once. The ten most abundant clones make up 5.8% of the sample. The sample was PBMCs. These receptors came from a man aged 25-40 years in good health and CMV-seropositive.

The V gene is TRBV29-1, the J gene TRBJ1-1, with D unclear. The germline V gene has CDR1 SQVTM and CDR2 ANQGSEA. The CDR3 contains 11 residues. The CDR3 DNA reads TGCCACGGCAAGCGGGACACTGAAGCTTTCTTT. Protein sequence: CHGKRDTEAFF.

Remarks on this clone: A read error may produce the germline difference seen at one junction end. The chain has TRBV6-5 and TRBJ1-1, with 7 nucleotides matching TRBD1. The CDR3 covers 12 residues. CDR1 MNHEY and CDR2 SVGAGI come from the germline V gene. Here the CDR3 reads CASSTTQTGRVF. Written as DNA, the CDR3 is TGTGCCAGCAGTACAACCCAGACAGGGCGCGTCTTT.

The rearrangement uses TRBV6-6 and TRBJ1-1, with TRBD1 matching over 8 bases. Germline trimming cut 7 bases from V and 2 bases from J; bases unmatched to any gene: 6. CDR1 is MNHNY and CDR2 is SVGAGI in the germline V gene (reference sequence). The CDR3 is 14 residues long. CDR3: CASKPTGENTEAFF. The CDR3 DNA reads TGTGCCAGCAAACCGACAGGGGAAAACACTGAAGCTTTCTTT.

Only a few counts were recorded for this clone. This chain joins TRBV30 and TRBJ1-2; tentative D call: TRBD1 (6 bases). Looked up from germline, CDR1 is GTSNPN and CDR2 is SVGIG (reference sequence). Trimming left V 8 bases short and J 4 bases short, with 14 bases between. The CDR3 runs to 12 residues. Here the CDR3 DNA reads TGTGCCGGAAATACAGGGCCCTATGGCTACACCTTC. Encoded protein: CAGNTGPYGYTF.

The CDR3 bases are TGTGCCACCACCACCAGGGATTATAATGAAAAACTGTTTTTT. Residues: CATTTRDYNEKLFF. The chain is built from TRBV15 and TRBJ1-4, with a weak D call TRBD1 (5 bases). The CDR3 spans 14 residues. The V gene lost 7 bases and the J gene lost 4 bases, with 13 bases spanning the gap. Germline loops: CDR1 LNHNV, CDR2 YYDKDF (reference sequence).

The V gene is TRBV6-5, the J gene TRBJ1-2, with D unclear. Looked up from germline, CDR1 is MNHEY and CDR2 is SVGAGI. The CDR3 is 12 amino acids. V lost 6 bases to trimming and J lost 8 bases, with 13 bases between them. The CDR3 DNA reads TGTGCCAGCAGGTCTTACGTCGGGGGCTACACCTTC. Its translation is CASRSYVGGYTF.

The chain carries TRBV11-3 and TRBJ1-1; D remains unclear. This CDR3 spans 14 amino acids. CDR1 SGHNT and CDR2 YENEEA come from the germline V gene. V lost 3 bases to trimming and J lost 5 bases, with 13 bases between them. CDR3 sequence: CASSFESSGTEAFF. The CDR3 nucleotides are TGTGCCAGCAGCTTTGAATCCTCGGGGACTGAAGCTTTCTTT. The variable domain in full, completed from reference TRBV11-3 and TRBJ1-1, reads EAGVVQSPRYKIIEKKQPVAFWCNPISGHNTLYWYLQNLGQGPELLIRYENEEAVDDSQLPKDRFSAERLKGVDSTLKIQPAELGDSAVYLCASSFESSGTEAFFGQGTRLTVV.